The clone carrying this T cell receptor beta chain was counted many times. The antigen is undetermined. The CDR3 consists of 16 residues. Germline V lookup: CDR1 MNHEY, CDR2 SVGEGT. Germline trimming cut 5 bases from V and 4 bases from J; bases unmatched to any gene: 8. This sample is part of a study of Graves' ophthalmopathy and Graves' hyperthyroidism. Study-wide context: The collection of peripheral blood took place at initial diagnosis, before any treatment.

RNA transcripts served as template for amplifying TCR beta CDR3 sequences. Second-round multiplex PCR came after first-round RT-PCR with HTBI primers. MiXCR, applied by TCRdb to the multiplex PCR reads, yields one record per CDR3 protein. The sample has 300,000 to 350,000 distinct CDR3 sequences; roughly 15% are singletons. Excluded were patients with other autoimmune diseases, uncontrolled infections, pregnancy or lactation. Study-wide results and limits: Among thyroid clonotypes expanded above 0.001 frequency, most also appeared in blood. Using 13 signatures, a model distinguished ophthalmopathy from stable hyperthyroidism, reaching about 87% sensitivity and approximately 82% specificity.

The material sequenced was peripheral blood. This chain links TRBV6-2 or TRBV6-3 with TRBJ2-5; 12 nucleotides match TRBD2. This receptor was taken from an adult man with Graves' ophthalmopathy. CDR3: CASSRASGGAGETQYF. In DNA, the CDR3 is TGTGCCAGCAGTAGAGCTAGCGGGGGGGCCGGAGAGACCCAGTACTTC.